This T cell receptor (beta chain) comes out of a study of blood T cell repertoires in COVID-19. In germline, CDR1 is MNHNS, CDR2 SASEGT. The V gene lost 1 base and the J gene lost 4 bases, with 15 bases spanning the gap. The CDR3 spans 16 residues. TCRdb keeps only in-frame clones here, not all; method: immunoSEQ multiplex PCR. There are 150,000 to 200,000 clones in the sample; around 82% occur only once, and about 5.6% lies in the top ten. Material for sequencing was PBMCs or T cells enriched from blood (not recorded which). The V gene is TRBV6-1, the J gene TRBJ2-3; D unclear. The clonotype was recovered from a man aged 40-49 years who had recovered from COVID-19. The CDR3 spells CASSEGFGSWADTQYF. The CDR3 coding sequence is TGTGCCAGCAGTGAAGGTTTCGGGTCGTGGGCAGATACGCAGTATTTT.